This TCR beta chain came from a study of regulatory T cells in long-lasting Graves disease. The germline gives CDR1 ENHRY, CDR2 SYGVKD. V was pared by 9 bases and J by 7 bases, with 15 bases between. The CDR3 loop spans 13 amino acids. Stated time point: persistent/refractory GD, antithyroid drugs over 5 years with positive TRAb. The TCR library was prepared using RNA isolated from PBMCs. Relying on iRepertoire HTBI primers and Arm-PCR of CDR3 regions, the team built TCR beta libraries. TCRdb fed the multiplex PCR reads into MiXCR, producing one record per CDR3 protein. The sample has fewer than 600,000 distinct CDR3 sequences, roughly 23% seen once. This clonotype was detected ten times or more.

The genes are TRBV10-3 and TRBJ1-4, with D unclear. The clonotype was recovered from a female donor with Graves disease. The specimen comprised peripheral blood mononuclear cells (PBMCs), sampled when the disease was refractory, from a patient treated with antithyroid drugs. This CDR3 is CAILEGAIEKLFF. DNA for the CDR3: TGTGCCATTCTAGAGGGCGCGATTGAAAAACTGTTTTTT.